The entry below gives a single T cell receptor (beta chain) sequence along with its context. This clone was seen only once. There is no known antigen for this receptor. No much larger clone exists at a distance of one base, and base qualities are not known. Collaborating institutions collected whole blood in K2EDTA tubes following their own protocols. For TCRbeta analysis, collaborators shipped samples as frozen whole blood, isolated PBMCs, or DNA extracted from either of those sample types. TCRbeta CDR3 regions were amplified from genomic DNA using the immunoSEQ Assay, a bias-controlled multiplex PCR. The authors' pipeline ran thus. The number of nucleated cells in each sample was estimated from the amplification of reference gene primers within the assay. To quantify the absolute abundance of each unique TCRbeta CDR3 rearrangement, sequence reads were collapsed and filtered. For each sample, productive Simpson clonality was calculated as the square root of Simpson's diversity index over productive rearrangements. TCRdb obtained this table from immuneACCESS and retained in-frame rearrangements with V and J assigned. These tables miss some clones; where compared with another copy, unresolved V genes account for less than half of the shortfall, and the remainder is unexplained. The V and J calls and the clone size are those of that table, but D and trimming were determined from the DNA. Across this sample there are about 53,000 clones, with roughly 89% seen only once. About 5.3% of the sample is held by the ten biggest clonotypes.

This entry comes from a study of blood T cell repertoires in COVID-19 (dated by TCRdb to 2020 to 2021). Context from the whole study: The collaborator samples originated in the United States, Italy and Spain and spanned the acute and convalescent phases of COVID-19. The prospective study material was composed of cDNA or gDNA derived from T cells, B-cell-depleted T cells, or PBMCs. The dataset comprised deeply sampled blood TCRbeta repertoires from subjects exposed to, actively infected with, or recovered from COVID-19. The repertoires were released in a freely available public database meant as a resource for research on the immune response to SARS-CoV-2. Samples came from the ongoing ImmuneRACE study (first 160 participants) plus 1,254 subjects from 6 global collaborators. Sample metadata almost always included a de-identified subject ID, COVID-19 status, age in years and sex. Where HLA class I and class II types were available, the types were taken from metadata supplied by the sample provider, not from assay-based typing. The paper as a whole reports these results and caveats: The amount of clinical and demographic metadata varied by source and participant and was provided uncurated.

The sequence was obtained from a man between 60 and 75 years old with active COVID-19. The sequencing input was peripheral blood.

The CDR3 region: CASSFPDEQYF. The bases are TGTGCCAGCAGCTTCCCGGACGAGCAGTACTTC. The V and J genes are TRBV7-9 and TRBJ2-7, with the D gene uncertain. V loses 3 bases of germline sequence and J loses 5 bases, and the interval between the two ends is 5 bases. From its cysteine to its phenylalanine, the CDR3 spans 11 amino acids. This entry keeps only the CDR3 DNA: 33 bases, framed from base 1. CDR1 is given as SEHNR and CDR2 as FQNEAQ, both from the germline V gene (reference sequence).